These T cell receptor beta chains were read from a single sample in a study of CD8 T cells in ankylosing spondylitis. In TCRdb, the 5' RACE reads were re-called with MiXCR into one record per CDR3 protein. Altogether hundreds of thousands of distinct CDR3 sequences are present, 25% to 30% being singletons, with the ten largest covering about 1%. Sequencing used blood, either unsorted or a sorted T cell fraction (not recorded which). These receptors were collected from a male donor with ankylosing spondylitis. Each CDR3 is given with its conserved first and last residue. The D gene is left open where the match is weak. The listing skips clone size in some rows; elsewhere it reads once, few, many or a size class.

d_call	v_call	j_call	clone_size	cdr3_length	cdr3_nt	cdr3_aa
TRBD2	TRBV12-3/TRBV12-4	TRBJ2-1	NA	15	TGTGCCAGCAGTTTTTTTCGGGGGGGGAACAATGAGCAGTTCTTC	CASSFFRGGNNEQFF
TRBD1	TRBV5-1	TRBJ1-3	NA	16	TGCGCCAGCAGCATCGACGGGACAGACTCTGGAAACACCATATATTTT	CASSIDGTDSGNTIYF
TRBD2	TRBV20-1	TRBJ2-6	few	16	TGCAGTGCTAGTGTTAGCGGGAGCTCTGGGGCCAACGTCCTGACTTTC	CSASVSGSSGANVLTF
TRBD1	TRBV10-3	TRBJ2-7	few	15	TGTGCCATCAGTGAAGGGACAGGGGGACCCTACGAGCAGTACTTC	CAISEGTGGPYEQYF
NA	TRBV5-1	TRBJ2-7	NA	12	TGCGCCAGCACCTTCTCGGACGGCGAGCAGTACTTC	CASTFSDGEQYF
NA	TRBV29-1	TRBJ2-5	few	12	TGCAGCGGTAAGGTCGGAGAGGAGACCCAGTACTTC	CSGKVGEETQYF
NA	TRBV5-1	TRBJ1-1	many	12	TGCGCCAGTAAAACGGAGCACACTGAAGCTTTCTTT	CASKTEHTEAFF
NA	TRBV5-1	TRBJ2-2	NA	16	TGCGCCAGCAGCTTGTTAGGGCTAGCCAACACCGGGGAGCTGTTTTTT	CASSLLGLANTGELFF
NA	TRBV20-1	TRBJ2-1	few	14	TGCAGTGCTAGCCCGGAGGCGGACTACAATGAGCAGTTCTTC	CSASPEADYNEQFF
TRBD1	TRBV5-5	TRBJ2-4	NA	12	TGTGCCAGCAGCGGGACAGGGTACATTCAGTACTTC	CASSGTGYIQYF
TRBD1	TRBV7-8	TRBJ1-6	NA	14	TGTGCCAGCAGAGCTACAGGGGTTGGATCACCCCTCCACTTT	CASRATGVGSPLHF
NA	TRBV5-1	TRBJ1-5	NA	13	TGCGCCAGCAGCTTGATGACGGATCAGCCCCAGCATTTT	CASSLMTDQPQHF
TRBD2	TRBV5-6	TRBJ2-3	NA	15	TGTGCCAGCAACCCCCTAGCGGGTAGCACAGATACGCAGTATTTT	CASNPLAGSTDTQYF
NA	TRBV29-1	TRBJ1-5	many	13	TGCAGCGTCGTAAACAGGGTCGGCCAGCCCCAGCATTTT	CSVVNRVGQPQHF
TRBD2	TRBV20-1	TRBJ2-1	NA	14	TGCAGTGCCCTGCAGCCCGCTAGCGGGGAGGAGCAGTTCTTC	CSALQPASGEEQFF
TRBD1	TRBV12-3/TRBV12-4	TRBJ2-1	few	15	TGTGCCAGCAGTTTAGGTGGGACAGGGGGCGTTGAGCAGTTCTTC	CASSLGGTGGVEQFF
TRBD2	TRBV10-3	TRBJ2-1	NA	14	TGTACCATCAGTGGGAGCGGGACCCGAGAGGAGCAGTTCTTC	CTISGSGTREEQFF
NA	TRBV12-3/TRBV12-4	TRBJ1-1	NA	16	TGTGCCAGCAGTCGGCCGATGGGGACACCGAACACTGAAGCTTTCTTT	CASSRPMGTPNTEAFF
NA	TRBV28	TRBJ2-1	NA	13	TGTGCCAGCAGTTATCCCCGTCGAGGTGAGCAGTTCTTC	CASSYPRRGEQFF
TRBD2	TRBV20-1	TRBJ2-5	few	14	TGCAGTGCTAGAGTAGCGGGAGGGCCGGGGACCCAGTACTTC	CSARVAGGPGTQYF
TRBD1	TRBV20-1	TRBJ1-1	once	12	TGCAGTGCTAGAGATCGCTCCAGGGGGGCTTTCTTT	CSARDRSRGAFF
TRBD2	TRBV7-2	TRBJ2-1	NA	15	TGTGCCAGCAGCTTAGGCGGGACTAGTGCCAATGAGCAGTTCTTC	CASSLGGTSANEQFF
TRBD1	TRBV5-1	TRBJ2-7	many	13	TGCGCCAGCAGCTTCGGTACAGGGGGCGAGCAGTACTTC	CASSFGTGGEQYF
NA	TRBV18	TRBJ2-1	NA	13	TGTGCCAGCTCACCACCGTCAGTCAATGAGCAGTTCTTC	CASSPPSVNEQFF
NA	TRBV5-1	TRBJ2-7	few	15	TGCGCCAGCAGCTTGGGTCAATCGGTCCGCCACGAGCAGTACTTC	CASSLGQSVRHEQYF
TRBD2	TRBV5-8	TRBJ2-1	few	15	TGTGCCAGCACCATAGGCGGGAGATGGGGGAATGAGCAGTTCTTC	CASTIGGRWGNEQFF
NA	TRBV6-5	TRBJ2-5	few	15	TGTGCCAGCAGTTACCAAACAGGGTTAGGGGAGACCCAGTACTTC	CASSYQTGLGETQYF
NA	TRBV7-8	TRBJ2-7	many	13	TGTGCCAGCAGCTTAACAAACGCAAACGAGCAGTACTTC	CASSLTNANEQYF
TRBD2	TRBV12-3/TRBV12-4	TRBJ2-1	NA	17	TGTGCCAGCAGTCCGGAAACTAGCGGGAGGGCCGTAGATGAGCAGTTCTTC	CASSPETSGRAVDEQFF
NA	TRBV27	TRBJ2-7	few	15	TGTGCCAGCAGTTTGGCGGGACACTTCATCTACGAGCAGTACTTC	CASSLAGHFIYEQYF
NA	TRBV20-1	TRBJ2-1	NA	14	TGCAGTGCTAGGGGCTCACGCTCCTACAATGAGCAGTTCTTC	CSARGSRSYNEQFF
TRBD2	TRBV3-1	TRBJ2-3	few	16	TGTGCCAGCAGCCAAGAACTAGCGGGATGGGCAGATACGCAGTATTTT	CASSQELAGWADTQYF
NA	TRBV7-9	TRBJ2-6	NA	13	TGTGCCAGCAGGGGGGCTGGGGCCAACGTCCTGACTTTC	CASRGAGANVLTF
NA	TRBV5-1	TRBJ2-6	few	15	TGCGCCAGCAGCTTGGCGGGGATCGGGGCCAACGTCCTGACTTTC	CASSLAGIGANVLTF
TRBD1	TRBV6-2/TRBV6-3	TRBJ1-1	NA	17	TGTGCCAGCAGTTACTCGATAGCCGGGACAGCGAACACTGAAGCTTTCTTT	CASSYSIAGTANTEAFF
TRBD2	TRBV28	TRBJ2-3	few	15	TGTGCCAGCAGTTTAAGCGGGATCGGGGCAGATACGCAGTATTTT	CASSLSGIGADTQYF
NA	TRBV4-1	TRBJ1-2	many	15	TGCGCCAGCAGCCAAGTTGAGGGGCAGGACTATGGCTACACCTTC	CASSQVEGQDYGYTF
NA	TRBV19	TRBJ2-1	NA	13	TGTGCCAGTAGTAATCAGAGAGGCAATGAGCAGTTCTTC	CASSNQRGNEQFF
TRBD1	TRBV11-2	TRBJ2-6	NA	18	TGTGCCAGCAGCTTAGAAGACAGGGCTTACTCTGGGGCCAACGTCCTGACTTTC	CASSLEDRAYSGANVLTF
NA	TRBV2	TRBJ1-4	NA	13	TGTGCCAGCACCTTGGGAGTAAATGAAAAACTGTTTTTT	CASTLGVNEKLFF
NA	TRBV29-1	TRBJ2-1	NA	12	TGCAGCGTGGATAGGGGGAGCGATGAGCAGTCCTTC	CSVDRGSDEQSF
TRBD2	TRBV7-9	TRBJ2-5	NA	17	TGTGCCAGCAGCTTAGCGCAGACTAGCGGGAGCCCCCGAACCCAGTACTTC	CASSLAQTSGSPRTQYF
NA	TRBV15	TRBJ1-1	NA	15	TGTGCCACCAGCAGAGATCTGGGGAGTAACACTGAAGCTTTCTTT	CATSRDLGSNTEAFF
NA	TRBV20-1	TRBJ1-2	NA	14	TGCAGTGCTAGTCCCCCTGCTACTAACTATGGCTACACCTTC	CSASPPATNYGYTF
NA	TRBV25-1	TRBJ1-5	NA	15	TGTGCCAGCAGTCCACAGGAATCAAATAATCAGCCCCAGCATTTT	CASSPQESNNQPQHF
NA	TRBV28	TRBJ1-4	NA	13	TGTGCCAGCAGGCTTCCCAAGGCCCAAAAACTGTTTTTT	CASRLPKAQKLFF
NA	TRBV3-1	TRBJ2-3	few	16	TGTGCCAGCAGCCAAGCCTCCAGCGGTAGCACAGATACGCAGTATTTT	CASSQASSGSTDTQYF
NA	TRBV5-6	TRBJ1-5	NA	13	TGTGCCAGCAGCTCCGAGCCAGGGCAAACCCAGCATTTT	CASSSEPGQTQHF
NA	TRBV5-6	TRBJ2-1	NA	14	TGTGCCAGCAGCTTGGGGAGGGCTTACAATGAGCAGTTCTTC	CASSLGRAYNEQFF
TRBD2	TRBV11-2	TRBJ2-3	few	17	TGTGCCAGCAGCTTTAAGATGGCGGGACTAGTAACAGATACGCAGTATTTT	CASSFKMAGLVTDTQYF
TRBD2	TRBV5-1	TRBJ2-5	NA	17	TGCGCCAGCAGCTTATTGGGGACTAGCGGATACCAAGAGACCCAGTACTTC	CASSLLGTSGYQETQYF